This entry concerns a single TCR beta chain. The antigen is unknown. This sample is part of a study of T cells in narcolepsy. Regarding the study as a whole: Comparing one patient's CSF and blood CD4+ clonotypes highlighted HCRT- and TRIB2-specific autoreactive clonotypes.

The CDR3 runs 14 residues. Trimming removed 7 bases at V and 4 bases at J, with 14 bases between. Per the germline V gene, CDR1 is LNHDA and CDR2 is SQIVND (reference sequence). Using immunoSEQ multiplex PCR, the repertoire was profiled, and TCRdb retains in-frame clones only, with some absent. The table includes around 18,000 clones, around 86% detected once. Sequencing input: memory (CD45RA-) CD4+ T cells from blood. The chain uses TRBV19 and TRBJ1-5; TRBD1 might be the D (6 bases). The TCR originated in a human donor in good health. The CDR3 sequence is CASTPGAGNQPQHF. As DNA, the CDR3 is TGTGCCAGTACCCCAGGGGCGGGAAATCAGCCCCAGCATTTT.